This entry lists 27 T cell receptor beta chains sequenced from one sample in a study of control samples from healthy donors and cancer patients. Measured with immunoSEQ multiplex PCR; TCRdb has only the in-frame clones, and not every one. The sample gives under 450,000 clones, 90% of which show up once; 5% to 8% is in the top ten. What was sequenced was PBMCs. The receptor set was obtained from a man between 40 and 49 years old with head and neck cancer.

The chain employs TRBV4-1 and TRBJ2-5; TRBD1 matches at 10 bases. The J call may be faulty, since TRBJ2-7 better matches the DNA end. CDR1 is MGHRA, CDR2 YSYEKL, per germline. CDR3 length: 15 residues. CDR3 sequence: CASSQKDRGEDEQYF. The CDR3 nucleotides read TGCGCCAGCAGCCAAAAGGACAGGGGGGAGGACGAGCAGTACTTC.

This chain joins TRBV5-3 and TRBJ2-1; 14 positions agree with TRBD2. TRBV5-3 is designated an ORF whose function remains uncertain. The CDR3 loop spans 15 amino acids. V was pared by 3 bases and J by 8 bases, with 4 bases of the junction left unmatched. CDR3 DNA: TGTGCCAGAAGCTCCGGACTAGCGGGGGGTCATGAGCAGTTCTTC. This gives the protein CARSSGLAGGHEQFF.

In nucleotides, the CDR3 is TGTGCCAGCAGTCCCCCGGGGGAAGAGACCCAGTACTTC. This gives the protein CASSPPGEETQYF. This chain uses TRBV7-3 with TRBJ2-5, with D possibly being TRBD2 (6 bases). V was trimmed by 6 bases and J by 3 bases, leaving 11 bases between them. The CDR3 contains 13 residues. Germline V gene lookup returns CDR1 SGHTA and CDR2 FQGTGA.

The CDR3 loop is CASSHRGETQYF. CDR3 bases: TGTGCCAGCAGCCACAGGGGTGAGACCCAGTACTTC. The chain joins TRBV7-2 to TRBJ2-5; 7 bases match TRBD1. The CDR3 covers 12 residues. With V trimmed by 5 bases and J by 5 bases, 2 bases remained unmatched. Per germline, CDR1 SGHTA and CDR2 FQGNSA.

V is TRBV7-9 and J is TRBJ2-5; D not resolved. The CDR3 is 14 amino acids. V dropped 2 bases and J dropped 2 bases, with 9 bases sitting between them. Germline V gives CDR1 SEHNR, CDR2 FQNEAQ (reference sequence). The CDR3 DNA reads TGTGCCAGCAGCTTAACGGCAGTACAAGAGACCCAGTACTTC. This encodes CASSLTAVQETQYF.

V is TRBV9 and J is TRBJ1-5; D gene uncertain. CDR3 length: 13 amino acids. CDR1 and CDR2 (germline): SGDLS, YYNGEE. V was shortened by 4 bases and J by 1 base, with 6 bases between the two germline ends. The CDR3 here is CASSRWSNQPQHF. CDR3 sequence (DNA): TGTGCCAGCAGCCGATGGAGCAATCAGCCCCAGCATTTT.

This chain uses TRBV28 with TRBJ2-1; 12 nucleotides agree with TRBD1. After removal of 2 bases from V and 6 bases from J, the junction contained 2 bases not matched to a gene. The CDR3 has 15 amino acids. The germline V gene encodes CDR1 MDHEN and CDR2 SYDVKM. DNA for the CDR3: TGTGCCAGCAGTTTACGGGGACAGGGGGCCAATGAGCAGTTCTTC. Translating it yields CASSLRGQGANEQFF.

This clone was detected only once. The rearrangement links TRBV19 to TRBJ2-1; TRBD2 matches at 12 bases. The germline gives CDR1 LNHDA, CDR2 SQIVND (reference sequence). This CDR3 comprises 15 residues. With V trimmed by 7 bases and J by 7 bases, 8 bases remained unmatched. CDR3 nucleotides: TGTGCCAGTACCATTCTAGCGGGGGGGATGAATGAGCAGTTCTTC. This translates into CASTILAGGMNEQFF. Combining the CDR3 with reference TRBV19 and TRBJ2-1 gives the whole variable domain DGGITQSPKYLFRKEGQNVTLSCEQNLNHDAMYWYRQDPGQGLRLIYYSQIVNDFQKGDIAEGYSVSREKKESFPLTVTSAQKNPTAFYLCASTILAGGMNEQFFGPGTRLTVL.

J is TRBJ2-3 and V is TRBV7-2; TRBD2 matches 16 bases. The CDR3 covers 19 residues. Trimming cost V 5 bases and J 6 bases; bases outside gene matches: 14. In germline, CDR1 is SGHTA, CDR2 FQGNSA. CDR3 DNA sequence: TGTGCCAGCAGCGCTACCGGGACTAGCGGGGGGGGGCGTAGTGATACGCAGTATTTT. It encodes CASSATGTSGGGRSDTQYF.

J is TRBJ1-6 and V is TRBV7-9; D is ambiguous. V lost 3 bases and J 0 bases, leaving 9 bases between the germline ends. This CDR3 is built from 16 residues. Looked up from germline, CDR1 is SEHNR and CDR2 is FQNEAQ (reference sequence). DNA for the CDR3: TGTGCCAGCAGCTTCGCTATGAGCTCCTATAATTCACCCCTCCACTTT. This encodes CASSFAMSSYNSPLHF.

The CDR3 sequence is CASPPGARRNQPQHF. As DNA, the CDR3 is TGTGCCAGCCCCCCCGGGGCAAGACGGAATCAGCCCCAGCATTTT. The rearrangement uses TRBV6-5 and TRBJ1-5, with D possibly TRBD1 on 5 matching bases. The CDR3 runs 15 residues. In germline, CDR1 is MNHEY, CDR2 SVGAGI. Trimming took 8 bases from V and 4 from J, leaving 18 bases between them.

The rearrangement links TRBV4-1 to TRBJ2-7; D is tentatively TRBD1 or TRBD2 (5 bases each). CDR3 length equals 12 residues. V was trimmed by 6 bases and J by 5 bases, leaving 11 bases between them. Per the germline V gene, CDR1 is MGHRA and CDR2 is YSYEKL. The CDR3 DNA is TGCGCCAGCAGAGGAATGGGGGACGAGCAGTACTTC. Amino acid sequence: CASRGMGDEQYF.

J is TRBJ2-1 and V is TRBV7-6, with TRBD2 matching over 9 bases. The trim removed 5 bases at V and 4 bases at J, leaving 15 bases unmatched. CDR3 size: 18 residues. Looked up from germline, CDR1 is SGHVS and CDR2 is FNYEAQ. CDR3: CASSLVGGVAGAYNEQFF. As DNA, the CDR3 is TGTGCCAGCAGCCTGGTCGGCGGGGTAGCGGGGGCTTACAATGAGCAGTTCTTC.

The V gene is TRBV4-3, the J gene TRBJ2-5; 13 nucleotides line up with TRBD2. The CDR3 is 17 amino acids. Germline lookup yields CDR1 LGHNA and CDR2 YSLEER. V dropped 1 base and J dropped 9; count of bases not matched to a gene: 11. CDR3 sequence reads: CASSQGTSGGHGGAQYF. CDR3 in DNA: TGCGCCAGCAGCCAAGGGACTAGCGGGGGCCACGGAGGGGCCCAGTACTTC.

The J gene is TRBJ2-1, the V gene TRBV11-2, with D tentatively TRBD1 or TRBD2 (5 bases each). The CDR3 loop spans 13 amino acids. V was pared by 6 bases and J by 5 bases, with 11 bases between. Germline lookup yields CDR1 SGHAT and CDR2 FQNNGV. The CDR3 bases are TGTGCCAGCAGACCGGGACCCAACAATGAGCAGTTCTTC. This encodes CASRPGPNNEQFF.

This rearrangement joins TRBV28 to TRBJ2-3; D is unclear. This CDR3 has 18 residues. Germline V gives CDR1 MDHEN, CDR2 SYDVKM. Trimming removed 9 bases at V and 0 bases at J, with 25 bases between. The CDR3 DNA sequence: TGTGCCAGTTTCCCGCCCACGGTGCGGACGCCTAGCACAGATACGCAGTATTTT. Protein product: CASFPPTVRTPSTDTQYF.

The chain recombines TRBV30 with TRBJ2-7; D ambiguous. The CDR3 totals 20 residues. Trimming removed 5 bases from V and 1 base from J, with 33 bases in between. Germline lookup yields CDR1 GTSNPN and CDR2 SVGIG (reference sequence). CDR3 coding DNA: TGTGCCTGGTTGACCGACTCGTTGGCCAGCAAGGAACGGATATCCTACGAGCAGTACTTC. Its protein is CAWLTDSLASKERISYEQYF.

The genes are TRBV7-2 and TRBJ1-5, with 8 bases that match TRBD1. V dropped 3 bases and J dropped 0; count of bases not matched to a gene: 4. Germline V lookup: CDR1 SGHTA, CDR2 FQGNSA. The CDR3 is 16 residues long. CDR3 protein: CASSFGRGHSNQPQHF. In DNA, the CDR3 is TGTGCCAGCAGCTTCGGCAGGGGGCATAGCAATCAGCCCCAGCATTTT.

CDR3 in DNA: TGTGCCAGCAGCTTATTCCCCAGGGGGCAAGCTAATGAAAAACTGTTTTTT. Protein product: CASSLFPRGQANEKLFF. The V call is TRBV7-9, the J call TRBJ1-4; 8 bases line up with TRBD1. The germline V gene encodes CDR1 SEHNR and CDR2 FQNEAQ (reference sequence). There are 17 residues in the CDR3. The V gene end was trimmed by 2 bases and the J gene end by 3 bases; junction bases not matched to a gene: 8.

This sequence joins TRBV27 and TRBJ2-5; 12 bases agree with TRBD2. Germline loops: CDR1 MNHEY, CDR2 SMNVEV (reference sequence). The length of the CDR3 is 18 residues. V trimming: 5 bases; J trimming: 4 bases; junction bases outside the gene matches: 14. Written as DNA, the CDR3 is TGTGCCAGCAGTCCCTTACCTCGACTAGCGGGGGCTTCAGAGACCCAGTACTTC. Its translation is CASSPLPRLAGASETQYF.

The genes are TRBV5-1 and TRBJ2-5; a possible D gene is TRBD2 (7 bases). The CDR3 is 16 amino acids. The V end was cut by 4 bases, the J end by 6 bases, with 22 bases between. Germline V lookup: CDR1 SGHRS, CDR2 YFSETQ. The CDR3 DNA sequence: TGCGCCAGCAGCCAACCAAGTTACAGGGAGGGAAAGACCCAGTACTTC. The encoded protein is CASSQPSYREGKTQYF. Together with reference TRBV5-1 and TRBJ2-5, the CDR3 gives the full variable domain: KAGVTQTPRYLIKTRGQQVTLSCSPISGHRSVSWYQQTPGQGLQFLFEYFSETQRNKGNFPGRFSGRQFSNSRSEMNVSTLELGDSALYLCASSQPSYREGKTQYFGPGTRLLVL.

The CDR3 spells CAISEKASEITGELFF. The CDR3 nucleotides are TGTGCCATCAGTGAGAAGGCTAGTGAAATCACCGGGGAGCTGTTTTTT. The V gene is TRBV10-3, the J gene TRBJ2-2; D uncertain. The CDR3 is made up of 16 amino acids. Trimming stripped 2 bases from V and 4 bases from J, with 14 bases between. Germline CDR1 is ENHRY and CDR2 is SYGVKD.

The CDR3 region is CASSWPGQPNTGELFF. The CDR3 region has the DNA TGTGCCAGCAGCTGGCCGGGACAGCCGAACACCGGGGAGCTGTTTTTT. The chain is built from TRBV5-4 and TRBJ2-2; 7 bases map to TRBD1. CDR1 and CDR2 (germline): SGHNT, YYREEE (reference sequence). The CDR3 has 16 residues. Trimming cost V 3 bases and J 0 bases; bases outside gene matches: 5.

This chain uses TRBV29-1 with TRBJ1-2; 7 nucleotides line up with TRBD1. CDR3 length: 16 residues. The germline CDR1 and CDR2 sequences are SQVTM and ANQGSEA. Trimming at V came to 6 bases and at J to 6 bases, leaving 19 bases not matched to a gene. CDR3 nucleotide sequence: TGCAGCGTGGCTACAGGGGATATTTATGGGGAAGATGGCTACACCTTC. It yields the protein CSVATGDIYGEDGYTF.

The chain links TRBV6-5 to TRBJ2-1, with D possibly being TRBD2 (5 bases). The germline gives CDR1 MNHEY, CDR2 SVGAGI. The CDR3 extends over 13 amino acids. Trimming pared 0 bases from V and 5 bases from J, leaving 5 bases between. CDR3 coding DNA: TGTGCCAGCAGTTACTCCGGGGACAATGAGCAGTTCTTC. Translated: CASSYSGDNEQFF.

V and J are TRBV4-2 and TRBJ2-7, with D unclear. CDR1 is LGHNA and CDR2 is YNFKEQ in the germline V gene. The CDR3 spans 14 residues. Trimming took 2 bases from V and 3 from J, leaving 11 bases between them. This CDR3 reads CASSQRTGNYEQYF. DNA of the CDR3: TGTGCCAGCAGCCAACGGACGGGTAACTACGAGCAGTACTTC.

J is TRBJ2-2 and V is TRBV10-1; D is perhaps TRBD1 or TRBD2 (6 bases each). This CDR3 has 17 amino acids. V was trimmed by 3 bases and J by 1 base, leaving 15 bases between them. Germline lookup yields CDR1 WNHNN and CDR2 SYGVQD (reference sequence). The CDR3 reads CASSDRGWRENTGELFF. The CDR3 nucleotides are TGCGCCAGCAGTGACAGGGGTTGGCGGGAGAACACCGGGGAGCTGTTTTTT.